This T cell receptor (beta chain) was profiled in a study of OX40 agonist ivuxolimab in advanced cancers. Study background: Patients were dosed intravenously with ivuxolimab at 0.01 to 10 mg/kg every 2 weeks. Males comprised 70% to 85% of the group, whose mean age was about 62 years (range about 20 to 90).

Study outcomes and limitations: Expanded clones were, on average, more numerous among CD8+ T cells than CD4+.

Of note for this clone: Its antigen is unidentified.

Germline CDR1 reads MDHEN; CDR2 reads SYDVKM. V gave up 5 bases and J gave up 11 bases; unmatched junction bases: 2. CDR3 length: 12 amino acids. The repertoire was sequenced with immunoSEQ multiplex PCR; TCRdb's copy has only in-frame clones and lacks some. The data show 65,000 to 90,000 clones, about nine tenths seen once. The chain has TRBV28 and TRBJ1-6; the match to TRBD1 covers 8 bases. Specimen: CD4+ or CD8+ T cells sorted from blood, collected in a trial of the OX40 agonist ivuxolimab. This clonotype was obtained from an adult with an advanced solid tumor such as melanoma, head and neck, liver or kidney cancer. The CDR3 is CASSGQGTPLHF. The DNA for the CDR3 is TGTGCCAGCAGTGGACAGGGAACACCCCTCCACTTT. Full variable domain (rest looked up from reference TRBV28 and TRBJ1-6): DVKVTQSSRYLVKRTGEKVFLECVQDMDHENMFWYRQDPGLGLRLIYFSYDVKMKEKGDIPEGYSVSREKKERFSLILESASTNQTSMYLCASSGQGTPLHFGNGTRLTVT.